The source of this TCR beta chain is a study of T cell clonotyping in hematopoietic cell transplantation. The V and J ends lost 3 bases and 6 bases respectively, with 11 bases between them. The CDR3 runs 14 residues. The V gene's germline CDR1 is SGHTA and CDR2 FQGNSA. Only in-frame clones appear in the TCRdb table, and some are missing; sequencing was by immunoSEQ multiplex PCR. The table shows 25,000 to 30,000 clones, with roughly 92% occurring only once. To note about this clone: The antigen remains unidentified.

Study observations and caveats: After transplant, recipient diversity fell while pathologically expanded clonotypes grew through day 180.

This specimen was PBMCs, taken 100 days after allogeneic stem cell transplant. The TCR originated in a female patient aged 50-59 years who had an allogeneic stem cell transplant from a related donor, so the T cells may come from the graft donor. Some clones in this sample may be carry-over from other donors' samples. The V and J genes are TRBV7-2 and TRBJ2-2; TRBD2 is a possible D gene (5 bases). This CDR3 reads CASSFGDLAGELFF. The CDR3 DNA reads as TGTGCCAGCAGCTTCGGGGATTTGGCCGGGGAGCTGTTTTTT.